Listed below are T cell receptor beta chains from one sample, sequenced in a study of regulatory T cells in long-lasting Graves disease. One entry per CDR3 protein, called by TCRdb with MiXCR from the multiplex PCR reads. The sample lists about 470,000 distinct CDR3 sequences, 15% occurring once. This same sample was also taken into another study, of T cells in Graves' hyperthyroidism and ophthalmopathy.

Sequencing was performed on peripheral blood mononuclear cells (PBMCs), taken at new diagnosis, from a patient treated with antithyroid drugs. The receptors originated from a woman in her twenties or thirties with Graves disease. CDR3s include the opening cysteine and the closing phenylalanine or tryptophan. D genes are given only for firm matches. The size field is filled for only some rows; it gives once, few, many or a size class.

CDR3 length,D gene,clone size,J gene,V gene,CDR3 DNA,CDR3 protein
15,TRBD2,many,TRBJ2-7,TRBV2,TGTGCCAGCGGGGCAGGAGGGAGGGCCCCCATGGAGCAGTACTTC,CASGAGGRAPMEQYF
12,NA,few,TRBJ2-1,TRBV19,TGTGCCAGTAGTCGGGATTACAATGAGCAGTTCTTC,CASSRDYNEQFF
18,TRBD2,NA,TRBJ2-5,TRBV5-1,TGCGCCAGCAGCTCAGGACTAGCGGGAGGTCTTATCCAAGAGACCCAGTACTTC,CASSSGLAGGLIQETQYF
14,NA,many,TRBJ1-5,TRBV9,TGTGCCAGCAGCGTCGGGGGGAGCAATCAGCCCCAGCATTTT,CASSVGGSNQPQHF
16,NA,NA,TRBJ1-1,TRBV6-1,TGTGCCAGCAGTGAAGTCCCTGGGGGGATAAAGACTGAAGCTTTCTTT,CASSEVPGGIKTEAFF
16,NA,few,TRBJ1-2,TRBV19,TGTGCCAGTAGTATTCCAGGCAGGGCCTCAAGCTATGGCTACACCTTC,CASSIPGRASSYGYTF
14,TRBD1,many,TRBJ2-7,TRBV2,TGTGCCAGCAGAACCCCTGGACAGGGCTACGAGCAGTACTTC,CASRTPGQGYEQYF
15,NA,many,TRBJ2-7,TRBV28,TGTGCCAGCAGTTTGACCGGGACGCCCGGGTCCGAGCAGTACTTC,CASSLTGTPGSEQYF
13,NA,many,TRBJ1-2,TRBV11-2,TGTGCCAGCAGCTTAGGGGGCAACTATGGCTACACCTTC,CASSLGGNYGYTF
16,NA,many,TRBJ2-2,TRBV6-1,TGTGCCAGCACGGTGCCGGTAGCTCAGAACACCGGGGAGCTGTTTTTT,CASTVPVAQNTGELFF
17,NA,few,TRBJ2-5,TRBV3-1,TGTGCCAGCAGCCACCATGGTAGGACGGGAAGAAAAGAGACCCAGTACTTC,CASSHHGRTGRKETQYF
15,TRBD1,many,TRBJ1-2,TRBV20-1,TGCAGTGCTGCCGGGACAGGGATGTCTAACTATGGCTACACCTTC,CSAAGTGMSNYGYTF
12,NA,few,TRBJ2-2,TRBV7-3,TGTGCCAGCAGCTCCCCGTTTGGGGAGCTGTTTTTT,CASSSPFGELFF
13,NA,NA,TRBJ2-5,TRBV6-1,TGTGCCAGCCGACGGCGAGGGGACGAGACCCAGTACTTC,CASRRRGDETQYF
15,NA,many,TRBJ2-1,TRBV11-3,TGTGCCAGCAGTCCCGGGAACACAGTCCTCAATGAGCAGTTCTTC,CASSPGNTVLNEQFF
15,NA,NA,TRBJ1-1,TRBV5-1,TGCGCCAGCAGCTTGGGAGCAGGGATAGCCACTGAAGCTTTCTTT,CASSLGAGIATEAFF
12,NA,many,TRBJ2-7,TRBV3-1,TGTGCCAGCAGCCAAGACCCCTACGAGCAGTACTTC,CASSQDPYEQYF
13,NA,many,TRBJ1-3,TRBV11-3,TGTGCCAGCAGCTCCCTGCGGGGACGCACCATATATTTT,CASSSLRGRTIYF
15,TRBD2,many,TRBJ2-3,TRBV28,TGTGCCAGCAGTCCCATGGGCGGGAGAACAGATACGCAGTATTTT,CASSPMGGRTDTQYF
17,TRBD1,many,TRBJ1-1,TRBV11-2,TGTGCCAGCAGCCCGGGGACAGGGAAATTCCTCGACACTGAAGCTTTCTTT,CASSPGTGKFLDTEAFF
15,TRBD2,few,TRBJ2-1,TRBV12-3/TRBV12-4,TGTGCCAGCAGTTGGGTGGGGGGGGGGTACAATGAGCAGTTCTTC,CASSWVGGGYNEQFF
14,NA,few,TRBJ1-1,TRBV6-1,TGTGCCAGCAGTGTAATGGGGACGATTGATGAAGCTTTCTTT,CASSVMGTIDEAFF
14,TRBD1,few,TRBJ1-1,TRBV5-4,TGTGCCAGCAGCATCAAGACAGGGCAGGAGGAAGCTTTCTTT,CASSIKTGQEEAFF
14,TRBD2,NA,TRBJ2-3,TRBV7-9,TGTGCCAGCGGCCTAGCGGGTAACACAGATACGCAGTATTTT,CASGLAGNTDTQYF
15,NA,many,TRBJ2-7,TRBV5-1,TGCGCCAGCAGACCGGCACGGGGGCTCTCCTACGAGCAGTACTTC,CASRPARGLSYEQYF
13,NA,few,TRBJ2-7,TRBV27,TGTGCCAGCAGTTTAGGGAGAACTAGCGAGCAGTACTTC,CASSLGRTSEQYF
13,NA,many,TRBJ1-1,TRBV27,TGTGCCAGCAGGACAACAGGGTCCACTGAAGCTTTCTTT,CASRTTGSTEAFF
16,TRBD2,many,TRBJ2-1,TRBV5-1,TGTGCCAGCAGCTTGGGACTAGCGGGGGCCTACAATGAGCAGTTCTTC,CASSLGLAGAYNEQFF
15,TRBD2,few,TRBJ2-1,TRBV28,TGTGCCAGCAGCTTGTCCCTAGCGGGAGGGAATGAGCAGTTCTTC,CASSLSLAGGNEQFF
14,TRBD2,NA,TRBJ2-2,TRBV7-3,TGTGCCAGCGGGGCGGGAGGGGACGCCGGGGAGCTGTTTTTT,CASGAGGDAGELFF
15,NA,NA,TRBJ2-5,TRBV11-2,TGTGCCAGCAGCCTATACGACTTGTACCAAGAGACCCAGTACTTC,CASSLYDLYQETQYF
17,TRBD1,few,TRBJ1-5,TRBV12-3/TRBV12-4,TGTGCCAGCAGTCTCTGGACAGGGGGCTATAGCAATCAGCCCCAGCATTTT,CASSLWTGGYSNQPQHF
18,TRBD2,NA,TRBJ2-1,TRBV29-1,TGCAGCGTTGAAGAATCGGGACTGCTAGCGGATTTCTACAATGAGCAGTTCTTC,CSVEESGLLADFYNEQFF
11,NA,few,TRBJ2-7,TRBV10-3,TGTGCCACCGCGCGGGGCTACGAGCAGTACTTC,CATARGYEQYF
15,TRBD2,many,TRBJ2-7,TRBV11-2,TGTGCCAGCAGCTTAGATTGGGCGGGGGATTACGAGCAGTACTTC,CASSLDWAGDYEQYF
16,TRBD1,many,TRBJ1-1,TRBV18,TGTGCCAGCTCACTCGGACAGGGGGCAAGGAACACTGAAGCTTTCTTT,CASSLGQGARNTEAFF
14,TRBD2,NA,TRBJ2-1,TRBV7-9,TGTGCCAGCATCAGCTCGGGAGGGCCCTATGAGCAGTTCTTC,CASISSGGPYEQFF
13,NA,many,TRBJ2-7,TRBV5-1,TGCGCCAGCAGCCTAAACGGGGCATGGGAGCAGTACTTC,CASSLNGAWEQYF
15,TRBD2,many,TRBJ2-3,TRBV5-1,TGCGCCAGCAGCTTGGTGTTAGCGGGCCCAGATACGCAGTATTTT,CASSLVLAGPDTQYF
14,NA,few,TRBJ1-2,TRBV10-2,TGCGCCAGCAGGGAGACAGTTGGCCTCAATGGCTACACCTTC,CASRETVGLNGYTF